What follows describes a single T cell receptor (beta chain). Antigen specificity is unknown. RNA was extracted from bulk tissue without any cell sorting. Distant lung tissue was collected more than 3 cm away from the tumor edge. The data are from a study of tumor and adjacent non-tumor tissue in lung cancer. Study-wide results and limits: In normal lung, the top 100 clones were significantly more dominant than in tumor. Patients with more diverse tumor TCRs had worse survival. Significantly higher TCR diversity was found in tumor than normal lung.

Three rounds of nested PCR, following a modified ARM-PCR protocol, produced the TCRbeta library. TCRdb re-derived calls from the multiplex PCR reads in MiXCR, one entry per CDR3 protein. The sample carries 98,000 or so distinct CDR3 sequences, about 80% recorded once. Germline CDR1 SGHRS, CDR2 YFSETQ. The V end was cut by 4 bases, the J end by 2 bases, with 15 bases between. The CDR3 length is 15 residues. The TCR sequence derives from a man aged 55 to 69 with small cell lung cancer. The material sequenced was distant non-tumor lung tissue. The chain recombines TRBV5-1 with TRBJ1-1, with a weak D call TRBD1 (6 bases). Here the CDR3 reads CASSPRPGANTEAFF. Written as DNA, the CDR3 is TGCGCCAGCAGCCCCCGGCCAGGGGCCAACACTGAAGCTTTCTTT.